This passage covers 15 T cell receptor beta chains from one sample sequenced in a study of T cell responses to AZD1222 COVID-19 vaccine. TCRdb's table, derived via immunoSEQ multiplex PCR, lists solely in-frame clones and lacks some. The data contain about 84,000 clones, roughly 87% of them singletons. Sequencing was performed on peripheral blood, taken 28 days after the second AZD1222 dose. All receptors derive from an adult who received the AZD1222 COVID-19 vaccine.

This clone was counted between two and nine times. This chain links TRBV24-1 with TRBJ2-1, with D possibly being TRBD2 (6 bases). With 3 bases removed from V and 6 bases from J, the gap between germline ends came to 17 bases. The CDR3 totals 16 residues. Germline values: CDR1 KGHDR, CDR2 SFDVKD. In DNA, the CDR3 is TGTGCCACCAGTGATGACGGCGGGGCCACATCCAATGAGCAGTTCTTC. Protein sequence: CATSDDGGATSNEQFF.

V gene TRBV30 combines with J gene TRBJ1-4; D unresolved. V was shortened by 5 bases and J by 4 bases, with 8 bases between the two germline ends. This CDR3 contains 12 residues. Germline V gene data show CDR1 as GTSNPN and CDR2 as SVGIG (reference sequence). CDR3 amino acids: CAWGQNNEKLFF. The CDR3 nucleotides read TGTGCCTGGGGGCAGAATAATGAAAAACTGTTTTTT.

V gene TRBV6-1 combines with J gene TRBJ1-6; D is unresolved. CDR3 size: 14 residues. Per the germline V gene, CDR1 is MNHNS and CDR2 is SASEGT. V was trimmed by 3 bases and J by 4 bases, leaving 7 bases between them. CDR3 sequence (DNA): TGTGCCAGCAGTGAGGCAGATTATAATTCACCCCTCCACTTT. It is translated as CASSEADYNSPLHF.

The rearrangement joins TRBV19 to TRBJ1-2; the D is unclear. The CDR3 loop spans 14 amino acids. V lost 0 bases and J 10 bases, leaving 15 bases between the germline ends. Germline-derived CDR1 and CDR2 are LNHDA and SQIVND (reference sequence). This chain's CDR3 is CASSIEFDPRDYTF. CDR3 nucleotide sequence: TGTGCCAGTAGTATAGAGTTCGATCCGCGCGACTACACCTTC.

Points on this clone: A read error may produce the germline difference seen at one junction end. The CDR3 DNA reads as TGTGCTAGCAGCCCCTCCCCGGGGGGCCGGGGCAATGAGCAGTTCTTC. It encodes CASSPSPGGRGNEQFF. The V call is TRBV7-7, the J call TRBJ2-1, with D tentatively TRBD2 (7 bases). This CDR3 is built from 16 residues. Germline V lookup: CDR1 SSHAT, CDR2 FNYEAQ (reference sequence).

The V call is TRBV10-3, the J call TRBJ1-2; no firm D call. The CDR3 has 14 residues. CDR1 and CDR2 (germline): ENHRY, SYGVKD. V lost 0 bases to trimming and J lost 8 bases, with 13 bases between them. CDR3 nucleotides: TGTGCCATCAGTGAGTCGACCGCAGATCGCGGCTACACCTTC. Translating gives CAISESTADRGYTF.

The chain has TRBV29-1 and TRBJ2-7, with D maybe TRBD1 (5 bases). CDR1 and CDR2 from the germline V gene are SQVTM and ANQGSEA. The CDR3 length is 13 residues. V gave up 4 bases and J gave up 3 bases, with 13 bases separating them. CDR3 protein: CSVVGQAHYEQYF. Written as DNA, the CDR3 is TGCAGCGTTGTGGGGCAGGCTCACTACGAGCAGTACTTC.

The chain combines TRBV20-1 with TRBJ1-1, with D possibly TRBD1 on 6 matching bases. CDR1 is DFQATT and CDR2 is SNEGSKA in the germline V gene (reference sequence). The CDR3 is 11 amino acids. CDR3 amino acids: CRGGAGTEAFF. CDR3 DNA: TGCAGAGGGGGAGCGGGCACTGAAGCTTTCTTT.

The chain is built from TRBV28 and TRBJ1-2; 10 bases agree with TRBD1. CDR1 and CDR2 (germline): MDHEN, SYDVKM. The V and J ends lost 7 bases and 2 bases, in that order; junction bases with no gene match: 7. This CDR3 contains 15 residues. For the CDR3, the DNA is TGTGCCAGCACCCAGCCGGGACAGGGGAACTATGGCTACACCTTC. Amino acids: CASTQPGQGNYGYTF.

The count of this clone is one. The chain combines TRBV27 with TRBJ2-3; 9 bases are a match to TRBD2. Germline V gives CDR1 MNHEY, CDR2 SMNVEV (reference sequence). V trimming: 2 bases; J trimming: 4 bases; junction bases outside the gene matches: 4. The CDR3 is 15 residues long. CDR3 nucleotides: TGTGCCAGCAGTTTAGGCGGGGGGGCCGCAGATACGCAGTATTTT. It yields the protein CASSLGGGAADTQYF.

This clone was detected a few times. The chain employs TRBV19 and TRBJ1-1; the D is unclear. Trimming left V 0 bases short and J 3 bases short, with 8 bases between. There are 14 residues in the CDR3. The germline CDR1 and CDR2 sequences are LNHDA and SQIVND (reference sequence). CDR3 nucleotide sequence: TGTGCCAGTAGTATAGATTCGCACTACACTGAAGCTTTCTTT. Protein sequence: CASSIDSHYTEAFF.

J is TRBJ2-1 and V is TRBV3-1 (or the pseudogene TRBV3-2), with TRBD2 identical over 10 bases. Looked up from germline, CDR1 is LGHDT and CDR2 is YNNKEL (reference sequence). With V trimmed by 1 base and J by 2 bases, 11 bases remained unmatched. This CDR3 is 19 amino acids long. CDR3 region: CASSQVGVVLAGAYNEQFF. The CDR3 nucleotides read TGTGCCAGCAGCCAAGTGGGTGTGGTGCTAGCGGGGGCCTACAATGAGCAGTTCTTC.

This clone was recorded only once. The chain employs TRBV6-5 and TRBJ1-2; D not certain. V was trimmed by 0 bases and J by 3 bases, leaving 8 bases between them. The germline V gene has CDR1 MNHEY and CDR2 SVGAGI. The CDR3 sequence is 14 residues long. Here the CDR3 reads CASSYSPAHYGYTF. The CDR3 region has the DNA TGTGCCAGCAGTTACTCGCCAGCCCACTATGGCTACACCTTC.

The chain combines TRBV19 with TRBJ1-1; D uncertain. V shed 0 bases and J shed 3 bases, with 14 bases lying between them. The CDR3 loop spans 16 amino acids. CDR1 is LNHDA and CDR2 is SQIVND in the germline V gene (reference sequence). As DNA, the CDR3 is TGTGCCAGTAGTATAGAGGCGCCACCGCTGGACACTGAAGCTTTCTTT. Its translation: CASSIEAPPLDTEAFF.

This chain links TRBV2 with TRBJ2-3, with TRBD1 as a possible D gene (7 bases). The CDR3 consists of 15 residues. Germline loops: CDR1 SNHLY, CDR2 FYNNEI. V shed 6 bases and J shed 4 bases, with 17 bases lying between them. CDR3 sequence (DNA): TGTGCCAGCAGCCTACAGGGGACGGGGGCAGATACGCAGTATTTT. This sequence encodes CASSLQGTGADTQYF.